Shown below are 21 T cell receptor beta chains from a single sample sequenced in a study of blood T cell repertoires in COVID-19. Here immunoSEQ multiplex PCR was the method, and the copy in TCRdb shows in-frame clones only, minus some. The table has approximately 150,000 clones, about four fifths seen once; the top ten hold 13% to 15%. The sample consisted of peripheral blood. The receptors originated from a human donor with acute or convalescent COVID-19. The donor label of this sample is uncertain.

This chain links TRBV6-1 with TRBJ1-2; D is unclear. The CDR3 sequence is 15 residues long. Germline CDR1 MNHNS, CDR2 SASEGT. The germline V and J ends were trimmed by 1 base and 5 bases, with 14 bases remaining between them. In DNA, the CDR3 is TGTGCCAGCAGTGAAGTGGCAGGCCTCTCTTATGGCTACACCTTC. Protein: CASSEVAGLSYGYTF.

The table lists this clone with many counts. The chain combines TRBV5-1 with TRBJ1-2; 8 nucleotides agree with TRBD1. Germline V CDR1 and CDR2: SGHRS, YFSETQ. CDR3 length equals 14 residues. With 4 bases clipped from V and 6 bases from J, the junction kept 8 bases outside the gene matches. The CDR3 DNA is TGCGCCAGCAGCGCCCAGGGGGCGCGTAATGGCTACACCTTC. It is translated as CASSAQGARNGYTF. Based on the CDR3 plus reference TRBV5-1 and TRBJ1-2, the full variable domain is KAGVTQTPRYLIKTRGQQVTLSCSPISGHRSVSWYQQTPGQGLQFLFEYFSETQRNKGNFPGRFSGRQFSNSRSEMNVSTLELGDSALYLCASSAQGARNGYTFGSGTRLTVV.

The genes are TRBV12-3 or TRBV12-4 and TRBJ1-2, with D possibly TRBD1 on 5 matching bases. V lost 3 bases and J lost 2, with 7 bases in between. This CDR3 is 13 amino acids long. The DNA for the CDR3 is TGTGCCAGCAGTTTGAAGGGGAACTATGGCTACACCTTC. This gives the protein CASSLKGNYGYTF.

The chain is built from TRBV30 and TRBJ1-1, with no clear D. The CDR3 sequence is 12 residues long. The V gene's germline CDR1 is GTSNPN and CDR2 SVGIG (reference sequence). V was clipped by 1 base and J by 4 bases, with 7 bases between them. The CDR3 sequence: CAWSDRGTEAFF. The CDR3 DNA reads TGTGCCTGGAGTGACCGCGGCACTGAAGCTTTCTTT. The full variable domain, completed using reference TRBV30 and TRBJ1-1, is SQTIHQWPATLVQPVGSPLSLECTVEGTSNPNLYWYRQAAGRGLQLLFYSVGIGQISSEVPQNLSASRPQDRQFILSSKKLLLSDSGFYLCAWSDRGTEAFFGQGTRLTVV.

This clone was detected only a few times. CDR3 nucleotides: TGTGCCAGCAGGAGGGGGATACTAGCGGCCTACAATGAGCAGTTCTTC. Its protein is CASRRGILAAYNEQFF. The V gene is TRBV2, the J gene TRBJ2-1; 8 nucleotides match TRBD2. Germline trimming cut 6 bases from V and 2 bases from J; bases unmatched to any gene: 9. The length of the CDR3 is 16 residues. Germline V gives CDR1 SNHLY, CDR2 FYNNEI. The complete variable domain, with remaining parts taken from reference TRBV2 and TRBJ2-1, reads EPEVTQTPSHQVTQMGQEVILRCVPISNHLYFYWYRQILGQKVEFLVSFYNNEISEKSEIFDDQFSVERPDGSNFTLKIRSTKLEDSAMYFCASRRGILAAYNEQFFGPGTRLTVL.

This chain uses TRBV6-1 with TRBJ2-3, with 7 bases matching TRBD1. The CDR3 is 16 residues long. Germline-derived CDR1 and CDR2 are MNHNS and SASEGT. Germline trimming cut 4 bases from V and 5 bases from J; bases unmatched to any gene: 12. CDR3 coding DNA: TGTGCCAGCAGTGCAACTGGACAGGTTAGAAAAGATACGCAGTATTTT. It encodes CASSATGQVRKDTQYF.

CDR3 loop: CASSVGWGGGEKLFF. As DNA, the CDR3 is TGTGCCAGCAGCGTCGGATGGGGAGGCGGTGAAAAACTGTTTTTT. V usage is TRBV9 and J usage is TRBJ1-4; no clear D. Trimming took 2 bases from V and 7 from J, leaving 15 bases between them. Per germline, CDR1 SGDLS and CDR2 YYNGEE. CDR3 length: 15 amino acids.

This clone was detected only once. This chain uses TRBV18 with TRBJ2-1; 8 bases fit TRBD2. J lost 7 bases, V lost 2 bases, and 7 bases had no gene match. This CDR3 has 15 amino acids. Germline lookup yields CDR1 KGHSH and CDR2 LQKENI. The CDR3 loop reads CASSPGTGLVNEQFF. The CDR3 DNA reads TGTGCCAGCTCACCAGGTACGGGACTAGTGAATGAGCAGTTCTTC.

J is TRBJ1-1 and V is TRBV7-2; D is unclear. Germline V CDR1 and CDR2: SGHTA, FQGNSA. The CDR3 runs 12 residues. Trimming pared 1 base from V and 10 bases from J, leaving 10 bases between. The CDR3 reads CASSLVPFRAFF. The CDR3 DNA is TGTGCCAGCAGCTTAGTTCCTTTTCGAGCTTTCTTT.

The CDR3 DNA reads TGCAGCGTTTGGGGGGACTATGGCTACACCTTC. Translation: CSVWGDYGYTF. V is TRBV29-1 and J is TRBJ1-2; D is perhaps TRBD1 (5 bases). The CDR3 runs 11 residues. Germline assignment: CDR1 SQVTM and CDR2 ANQGSEA. Between the trimmed V and J ends, which lost 5 bases and 3 bases, there was a span of 7 bases.

This sequence joins TRBV30 and TRBJ1-6; TRBD1 aligns across 7 bases. The CDR3 covers 13 residues. Germline V lookup: CDR1 GTSNPN, CDR2 SVGIG (reference sequence). Losses at the gene ends were 8 bases for V and 8 bases for J; bases not matched to a gene: 9. CDR3 in amino acids: CALCQGEDSPLHF. For the CDR3, the DNA is TGTGCCCTCTGTCAGGGGGAGGATTCACCCCTCCACTTT.

This clone was counted only a few times. V and J are TRBV2 and TRBJ2-7, with D possibly being TRBD1 (6 bases). The CDR3 extends over 15 amino acids. Germline CDR1 and CDR2: SNHLY and FYNNEI. V was clipped by 6 bases and J by 2 bases, with 17 bases between them. The chain's CDR3 is CASRWSGTPTYEQYF. For the CDR3, the DNA is TGTGCCAGCAGATGGTCCGGGACACCCACCTACGAGCAGTACTTC.

The chain links TRBV27 to TRBJ2-3; D perhaps matches TRBD1 (5 bases). Germline V gene data show CDR1 as MNHEY and CDR2 as SMNVEV (reference sequence). This CDR3 is 14 amino acids long. V shed 4 bases and J shed 1 base, with 9 bases lying between them. Here the CDR3 reads CASSSLQGTDTQYF. The CDR3 region has the DNA TGTGCCAGCAGTTCCCTACAGGGCACAGATACGCAGTATTTT.

This clone was observed a few times. The V gene is TRBV6-6, the J gene TRBJ2-3; 8 bases are a match to TRBD2. The V segment lost 1 base and the J segment 5 bases; nucleotides outside the gene matches: 5. The CDR3 runs 15 residues. Germline V gene data show CDR1 as MNHNY and CDR2 as SVGAGI (reference sequence). The CDR3 loop reads CASSYLAGLGDTQYF. The DNA for the CDR3 is TGTGCCAGCAGTTACTTAGCGGGGTTGGGAGATACGCAGTATTTT.

The chain uses TRBV15 and TRBJ2-1; D gene ambiguous. Trimming shortened V by 0 bases and J by 9 bases, and 9 bases separated the two germline ends. Germline values: CDR1 LNHNV, CDR2 YYDKDF (reference sequence). The CDR3 sequence is 13 residues long. CDR3 sequence (DNA): TGTGCCACCAGCAGAGATAGCATGGGTGAGCAGTTCTTC. Protein sequence: CATSRDSMGEQFF.

The chain has TRBV25-1 and TRBJ1-2; D possibly corresponds to TRBD1 (6 bases). Germline V gene data show CDR1 as MGHDK and CDR2 as SYGVNS. The CDR3 runs to 13 residues. The V end was cut by 5 bases, the J end by 5 bases, with 12 bases between. The CDR3 protein is CASSTGTSYGYTF. CDR3 nucleotide sequence: TGTGCCAGCAGTACCGGGACATCGTATGGCTACACCTTC.

The rearrangement joins TRBV7-2 to TRBJ2-3, with D perhaps matching TRBD2 (5 bases). CDR3 length: 15 residues. V was pared by 4 bases and J by 2 bases, with 13 bases between. The germline V gene encodes CDR1 SGHTA and CDR2 FQGNSA. CDR3: CASSSQRKLTDTQYF. The CDR3 DNA sequence: TGTGCCAGCAGCTCCCAGCGGAAACTCACAGATACGCAGTATTTT. Variable domain in full (rest from reference TRBV7-2 and TRBJ2-3): GAGVSQSPSNKVTEKGKDVELRCDPISGHTALYWYRQSLGQGLEFLIYFQGNSAPDKSGLPSDRFSAERTGGSVSTLTIQRTQQEDSAVYLCASSSQRKLTDTQYFGPGTRLTVL.

The rearrangement joins TRBV4-1 to TRBJ2-1, with a possible D match to TRBD1 (6 bases). Trimming removed 3 bases from V and 10 bases from J, with 13 bases in between. This CDR3 region has 13 residues. Germline V gene lookup returns CDR1 MGHRA and CDR2 YSYEKL. CDR3 region: CASSHTDGGEQFF. The CDR3 coding sequence is TGCGCCAGCAGCCACACCGATGGGGGCGAGCAGTTCTTC.

The chain's CDR3 is CASSGRGGKETQYF. For the CDR3, the DNA is TGTGCCAGCAGTGGGCGGGGGGGGAAAGAGACCCAGTACTTC. The V call is TRBV25-1, the J call TRBJ2-5, with TRBD2 identical over 9 bases. Looked up from germline, CDR1 is MGHDK and CDR2 is SYGVNS. The CDR3 has 14 residues. V shed 4 bases, J shed 3 bases, and the junction held 3 bases outside the gene matches.

The J gene is TRBJ2-5, the V gene TRBV5-1, with 9 bases that match TRBD1. CDR1 and CDR2 (germline): SGHRS, YFSETQ. V trimming: 4 bases; J trimming: 2 bases; junction bases outside the gene matches: 6. The CDR3 sequence is 15 residues long. The DNA for the CDR3 is TGCGCCAGCAGCCTCGGGACAGGGTTACAAGAGACCCAGTACTTC. It codes for CASSLGTGLQETQYF.

This clone turned up a few times. The chain couples TRBV11-2 to TRBJ1-1; 8 bases match TRBD1. The ends lost 4 bases at V and 1 base at J; junction bases unmatched: 8. The CDR3 runs 16 residues. The germline CDR1 and CDR2 sequences are SGHAT and FQNNGV. DNA for the CDR3: TGTGCCAGCAGCTCACCAGCAGGGGGCACGAACACTGAAGCTTTCTTT. This encodes CASSSPAGGTNTEAFF.